Each of the 29 T cell receptor beta chains below was sequenced from the same sample in a study of shared clonotypes between healthy human individuals. This table comes from immunoSEQ multiplex PCR, and its TCRdb copy is limited to in-frame clones, with some not included. The table includes 450,000 to 550,000 clones, approximately 85% detected once. The sequencing sample was made of PBMCs. The receptor set was obtained from a woman aged 35 to 49 in good health. Some clones in this sample may be carry-over from other donors' samples.

The V gene is TRBV5-1, the J gene TRBJ2-3, with D perhaps TRBD2 (6 bases). Germline lookup yields CDR1 SGHRS and CDR2 YFSETQ. The CDR3 has 16 residues. V lost 3 bases and J lost 3, with 17 bases in between. This CDR3 is CASSSGAGPLTDTQYF. The CDR3 bases are TGCGCCAGCAGCTCCGGGGCGGGACCTTTAACAGATACGCAGTATTTT.

The V call is TRBV23-1, the J call TRBJ1-5, with TRBD1 matching 8 bases. TRBV23-1 is marked as an open reading frame, function uncertain. V lost 2 bases and J lost 4; bases outside the gene matches: 13. The CDR3 totals 18 residues. Here the CDR3 DNA reads TGCGCCAGCAGTCAAGCGCGGGCAGGGGGCACAGAAAATCAGCCCCAGCATTTT. It encodes CASSQARAGGTENQPQHF.

The gene calls are TRBV19 and TRBJ2-5, with D tentatively TRBD1 or TRBD2 (5 bases each). This CDR3 has 17 residues. V lost 5 bases to trimming and J lost 0 bases, with 19 bases between them. Per the germline V gene, CDR1 is LNHDA and CDR2 is SQIVND (reference sequence). The CDR3 bases are TGTGCCAGTAGTCCCCACCCGGGGCAGCCCGACCAAGAGACCCAGTACTTC. This sequence encodes CASSPHPGQPDQETQYF.

The CDR3 region is CASSPLGLGLGTGELFF. In nucleotides, the CDR3 is TGTGCCAGCTCACCACTTGGACTAGGTCTTGGCACCGGGGAGCTGTTTTTT. V gene TRBV18 combines with J gene TRBJ2-2, with 7 bases that match TRBD2. The CDR3 loop spans 17 amino acids. Germline CDR1 and CDR2: KGHSH and LQKENI. V shed 1 base, J shed 4 bases, and the junction held 9 bases outside the gene matches.

For this clone: A much larger clone lies a single base off, so this may be a read error. The sample has other DNA sequences that encode this CDR3 too. The chain has TRBV28 and TRBJ2-3; no firm D call. The CDR3 sequence is 13 residues long. Trimming stripped 6 bases from V and 0 bases from J, with 7 bases between. Germline CDR1 MDHEN, CDR2 SYDVKM. The CDR3 nucleotides read TGTGCCAGCAGCCCGACTAGCACAGATACGCAGTATTTT. Its protein product is CASSPTSTDTQYF.

This clone was seen once. The chain is built from TRBV27 and TRBJ2-7; D is uncertain. V gave up 3 bases and J gave up 5 bases, with 11 bases separating them. This CDR3 comprises 13 residues. Germline-derived CDR1 and CDR2 are MNHEY and SMNVEV (reference sequence). This CDR3 is CASSFSSVHEQYF. The CDR3 DNA follows: TGTGCCAGCAGTTTCTCGAGCGTCCACGAGCAGTACTTC.

This clone was observed a handful of times. V gene TRBV2 combines with J gene TRBJ1-5; D perhaps matches TRBD1 (5 bases). The V gene lost 7 bases and the J gene lost 2 bases, with 9 bases spanning the gap. CDR1 and CDR2 from the germline V gene are SNHLY and FYNNEI. CDR3 length: 13 residues. The CDR3 reads CASTVGGNQPQHF. In DNA, the CDR3 is TGTGCCAGCACAGTGGGGGGCAATCAGCCCCAGCATTTT.

Here the CDR3 DNA reads TGTGCCAGTAGCCAAACAGCTGCAACTAATGAAAAACTGTTTTTT. This encodes CASSQTAATNEKLFF. The chain couples TRBV19 to TRBJ1-4, with D unresolved. The CDR3 loop spans 15 amino acids. Trimming took 6 bases from V and 0 from J, leaving 11 bases between them. Germline loops: CDR1 LNHDA, CDR2 SQIVND (reference sequence).

This chain joins TRBV5-1 and TRBJ1-2; the D is unclear. This CDR3 is 14 amino acids long. Trimming took off 0 bases at V and 4 bases at J, with 10 bases between the two ends. Germline lookup yields CDR1 SGHRS and CDR2 YFSETQ. The CDR3 here is CASSLETAGYGYTF. Written as DNA, the CDR3 is TGCGCCAGCAGCTTGGAGACGGCCGGCTATGGCTACACCTTC.

The chain carries TRBV6-1 and TRBJ2-7; D is uncertain. The ends were cut back, 1 base at V and 3 bases at J, with 13 bases in the middle. The CDR3 loop spans 15 amino acids. Germline V lookup: CDR1 MNHNS, CDR2 SASEGT. CDR3 loop: CASSEGPSLLYEQYF. The CDR3 nucleotides are TGTGCCAGCAGTGAAGGCCCAAGCCTACTCTACGAGCAGTACTTC.

This clone was recorded only once. V usage is TRBV5-1 and J usage is TRBJ2-2, with D perhaps being TRBD1 or TRBD2 (5 bases each). The CDR3 has 15 amino acids. V was clipped by 4 bases and J by 8 bases, with 18 bases between them. Germline CDR1 reads SGHRS; CDR2 reads YFSETQ. CDR3 bases: TGCGCCAGCAGCAATTCGGGACCGTTGATTGGGGAGCTGTTTTTT. Its protein is CASSNSGPLIGELFF.

About this clone itself: This CDR3 is also generated by other DNA sequences in the sample. The V and J genes are TRBV7-2 and TRBJ2-3; no definite D call. Germline lookup yields CDR1 SGHTA and CDR2 FQGNSA. The CDR3 spans 14 residues. Trimming removed 0 bases from V and 2 bases from J, with 6 bases in between. CDR3 DNA sequence: TGTGCCAGCAGCTTAGCTATCCACACAGATACGCAGTATTTT. Its protein product is CASSLAIHTDTQYF.

V usage is TRBV11-3 and J usage is TRBJ2-1; 9 bases align to TRBD2. The CDR3 is made up of 17 amino acids. Per the germline V gene, CDR1 is SGHNT and CDR2 is YENEEA. The junction had 16 bases not matched to a gene; V was cut back by 4 bases and J by 9 bases. The CDR3 nucleotides read TGTGCCAGCAGCTGGGGCGGTGGGCGGGAGGGCCTCGGTGAGCAGTTCTTC. This gives the protein CASSWGGGREGLGEQFF.

J is TRBJ2-7 and V is TRBV6-5; D gene uncertain. The CDR3 has 13 amino acids. The V gene's germline CDR1 is MNHEY and CDR2 SVGAGI. Trimming removed 4 bases from V and 2 bases from J, with 9 bases in between. Here the CDR3 DNA reads TGTGCCAGCAGTTCTGATAAGACCTACGAGCAGTACTTC. Its translation is CASSSDKTYEQYF.

This chain joins TRBV30 and TRBJ2-5; no firm D call. The V gene's germline CDR1 is GTSNPN and CDR2 SVGIG (reference sequence). The CDR3 has 13 residues. Trimming shortened V by 0 bases and J by 3 bases, and 8 bases separated the two germline ends. CDR3 bases: TGTGCCTGGAGTGTTATAAGGGAAGAGACCCAGTACTTC. This codes for CAWSVIREETQYF. Together with reference TRBV30 and TRBJ2-5, the CDR3 gives the full variable domain: SQTIHQWPATLVQPVGSPLSLECTVEGTSNPNLYWYRQAAGRGLQLLFYSVGIGQISSEVPQNLSASRPQDRQFILSSKKLLLSDSGFYLCAWSVIREETQYFGPGTRLLVL.

In its sample, this clone was seen once. This chain uses TRBV18 with TRBJ2-3, with a weak D call TRBD2 (6 bases). The germline CDR1 and CDR2 sequences are KGHSH and LQKENI. Trimming took off 3 bases at V and 4 bases at J, with 8 bases between the two ends. This CDR3 spans 13 amino acids. The DNA for the CDR3 is TGTGCCAGCTCACCGAGGGAGGCAGATACGCAGTATTTT. As protein: CASSPREADTQYF.

This chain uses TRBV30 with TRBJ2-2; D is possibly TRBD2 (6 bases). Germline V CDR1 and CDR2: GTSNPN, SVGIG (reference sequence). V lost 4 bases and J lost 1, with 10 bases in between. This CDR3 is built from 14 residues. CDR3 DNA sequence: TGTGCCTGGACCCTGGGACTGAACACCGGGGAGCTGTTTTTT. This gives the protein CAWTLGLNTGELFF.

This clone was recorded once. The chain has TRBV2 and TRBJ1-1, with D hard to call. This CDR3 spans 13 amino acids. Germline assignment: CDR1 SNHLY and CDR2 FYNNEI. Trimming stripped 6 bases from V and 1 base from J, with 9 bases between. The chain's CDR3 is CASRGRENTEAFF. CDR3 nucleotides: TGTGCCAGCAGGGGAAGAGAGAACACTGAAGCTTTCTTT.

The chain recombines TRBV19 with TRBJ1-1; 8 nucleotides match TRBD1. Germline V gives CDR1 LNHDA, CDR2 SQIVND (reference sequence). This CDR3 is built from 15 residues. Germline trimming cut 8 bases from V and 4 bases from J; bases unmatched to any gene: 12. In DNA, the CDR3 is TGTGCCAGTCACTCTTTGGACAGGGTGGGCACTGAAGCTTTCTTT. It is translated as CASHSLDRVGTEAFF.

Regarding this clone: The same CDR3 is also encoded by other DNA sequences in this sample. The gene calls are TRBV28 and TRBJ2-7, with a tentative D call TRBD1 (5 bases). V dropped 3 bases and J dropped 4 bases, with 10 bases sitting between them. CDR1 is MDHEN, CDR2 SYDVKM, per germline. The CDR3 totals 13 residues. CDR3 nucleotide sequence: TGTGCCAGCAGTTTGCTCCAGGGTTACGAGCAGTACTTC. It encodes CASSLLQGYEQYF.

This clone was picked up many times. The chain uses TRBV27 and TRBJ2-1; D is perhaps TRBD1 or TRBD2 (6 bases each). With 7 bases removed from V and 4 bases from J, the gap between germline ends came to 14 bases. The germline gives CDR1 MNHEY, CDR2 SMNVEV (reference sequence). This CDR3 has 14 amino acids. The CDR3 region has the DNA TGTGCCAGCACGAGGCAGGGGACTTACAATGAGCAGTTCTTC. Its protein product is CASTRQGTYNEQFF.

This clone was detected a few times. V is TRBV5-4 and J is TRBJ1-2; D unclear. Germline CDR1 and CDR2: SGHNT and YYREEE (reference sequence). CDR3 length: 12 amino acids. V was pared by 2 bases and J by 2 bases, with 4 bases between. This chain's CDR3 is CASSFHNYGYTF. The CDR3 region has the DNA TGTGCCAGCAGCTTCCACAACTATGGCTACACCTTC.

This chain joins TRBV2 and TRBJ2-1, with 11 bases identical to TRBD2. CDR3 length equals 14 residues. Germline CDR1 and CDR2: SNHLY and FYNNEI. V was pared by 6 bases and J by 12 bases, with 10 bases of the junction left unmatched. The CDR3 nucleotides read TGTGCCAGCAGCCAACTAGCGGGAGAACTTAGGCAGTTCTTC. This translates into CASSQLAGELRQFF.

This clone appeared a single time. The V and J genes are TRBV30 and TRBJ1-2, with D unclear. CDR1 GTSNPN and CDR2 SVGIG come from the germline V gene (reference sequence). The CDR3 runs 13 residues. The V end lost 3 bases, the J end lost 3 bases, and 11 bases lay between the germline ends. The CDR3 coding sequence is TGTGCCTGGAGACCTAGGGCGCACTATGGCTACACCTTC. Residues: CAWRPRAHYGYTF.

The V and J genes are TRBV6-1 and TRBJ2-7; the match to TRBD1 covers 11 bases. This CDR3 has 15 residues. V dropped 4 bases and J dropped 4; count of bases not matched to a gene: 6. Germline V gene data show CDR1 as MNHNS and CDR2 as SASEGT. The CDR3 reads CASSGWTGGRYEQYF. For the CDR3, the DNA is TGTGCCAGCAGTGGTTGGACAGGGGGCCGATACGAGCAGTACTTC.

J is TRBJ2-3 and V is TRBV14; D is ambiguous. Per germline, CDR1 SGHDN and CDR2 FVKESK. CDR3 size: 18 residues. V was cut by 0 bases and J by 0 bases, with 16 bases left in between. In DNA form, the CDR3 reads TGTGCCAGCAGCCAAGATCGTAGCCGTAGGTCTAGCACAGATACGCAGTATTTT. Translation: CASSQDRSRRSSTDTQYF.

The chain couples TRBV2 to TRBJ1-1; 7 positions match TRBD1. The CDR3 contains 13 residues. Trimming took 7 bases from V and 1 from J; bases not matched to a gene: 3. Germline loops: CDR1 SNHLY, CDR2 FYNNEI. The CDR3 is CASNGQANTEAFF. Written as DNA, the CDR3 is TGTGCCAGCAACGGACAGGCGAACACTGAAGCTTTCTTT.

The chain is built from TRBV28 and TRBJ2-2, with TRBD2 matching 10 bases. J was trimmed by 6 bases and V by 5 bases; bases with no gene match: 15. The CDR3 is 18 residues long. Germline lookup yields CDR1 MDHEN and CDR2 SYDVKM. The CDR3 is CASSLRNPLAGVAGELFF. The CDR3 region has the DNA TGTGCCAGCAGTCTCCGAAACCCGCTAGCGGGAGTAGCCGGGGAGCTGTTTTTT.

This chain links TRBV6-4 with TRBJ2-3; a weak D match, TRBD2 (5 bases). Germline V gene data show CDR1 as MRHNA and CDR2 as SNTAGT. The germline V and J ends were trimmed by 0 bases and 8 bases, with 12 bases remaining between them. This CDR3 comprises 14 residues. CDR3 bases: TGTGCCAGCAGTGACTCGAATCCGGGAAGTACGCAGTATTTT. Its protein product is CASSDSNPGSTQYF.